This entry describes one TCR beta chain. What antigen it recognizes has not been identified. Base qualities were left out, and no much larger clone turns up one base away. The immunoSEQ Assay, a bias-controlled multiplex PCR, was used to amplify TCRbeta CDR3 regions from genomic DNA. In the paper's pipeline: The number of nucleated cells in each sample was estimated by amplification of reference gene primers within the assay. To quantify the absolute abundance of each unique TCRbeta CDR3 rearrangement, sequence reads were collapsed and filtered. Productive Simpson clonality was computed per sample as the square root of Simpson's diversity index over productive rearrangements. TCRdb took this table from immuneACCESS and kept in-frame rearrangements with V and J called. Such tables lack part of the clones; where checked against another copy, unresolved V genes explain under half of the gap, and the rest is unexplained. V and J calls plus clone size are reproduced from that table; the DNA served to infer D and trimming. The sample table contains roughly 140,000 clones; only one count was recorded for 84% of them. The top ten constitute 8% to 10% of the sample.

V is cut back by 0 bases and J by 7 bases, with 4 bases in the junction unmatched. Including the terminal cysteine and phenylalanine, the CDR3 comprises 15 residues. The entry retains the CDR3 DNA only, 45 bases that are in frame from base 1. CDR1 and CDR2 were assigned from the germline V gene as SGDLS and YYNGEE. This entry belongs to a study of blood T cell repertoires in COVID-19 (TCRdb year 2020). With regard to the full study: Collaborator samples came from the United States, Italy and Spain and covered acute and convalescent phases of COVID-19. The material from the prospective study consisted of cDNA or gDNA derived from T cells, B-cell-depleted T cells, or PBMCs. The dataset comprised deeply sampled blood TCRbeta repertoires from subjects exposed to, actively infected with, or recovered from COVID-19. The repertoires were made available in a free public database intended to serve as a resource for research on the immune response to SARS-CoV-2. The samples were drawn from the first 160 participants of the ongoing ImmuneRACE study and from 1,254 subjects provided by 6 global collaborators. Nearly every sample came with metadata listing a de-identified subject ID, COVID-19 status, age in years and sex. Where available, HLA class I and class II types were taken from metadata supplied by the sample provider and were not determined by assay-based typing. The paper as a whole reports these results and caveats: How much clinical and demographic metadata was included differed by source and by participant, and the metadata was provided uncurated.

Collaborating institutions collected whole blood in K2EDTA tubes following their own protocols. For TCRbeta analysis, collaborators shipped samples in one of three forms: frozen whole blood, isolated PBMCs, or DNA extracted from either of those sample types. Sequencing input: peripheral blood. This clonotype was sampled from an elderly woman in a cohort sampled during active or convalescent COVID-19. This receptor chain uses TRBV9 and TRBJ1-6; TRBD1 matches 7 bases in the middle. CDR3 reads: CASSVAEGANSPLHF. In nucleotides, the sequence is TGTGCCAGCAGCGTAGCCGAGGGGGCCAATTCACCCCTCCACTTT.